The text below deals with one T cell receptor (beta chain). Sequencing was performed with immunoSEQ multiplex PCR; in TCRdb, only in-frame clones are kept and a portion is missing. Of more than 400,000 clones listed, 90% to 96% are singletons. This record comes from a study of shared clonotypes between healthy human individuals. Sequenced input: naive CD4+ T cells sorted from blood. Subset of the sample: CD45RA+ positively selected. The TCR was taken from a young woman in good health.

CDR3 residues: CASSAFGSNTEAFF. In DNA form, the CDR3 reads TGTGCCAGCAGCGCCTTTGGGTCGAACACTGAAGCTTTCTTT. This chain connects TRBV9 to TRBJ1-1; D not certain. This CDR3 has 14 residues. The V and J ends lost 3 bases and 1 base respectively, with 10 bases between them. CDR1 and CDR2 (germline): SGDLS, YYNGEE.